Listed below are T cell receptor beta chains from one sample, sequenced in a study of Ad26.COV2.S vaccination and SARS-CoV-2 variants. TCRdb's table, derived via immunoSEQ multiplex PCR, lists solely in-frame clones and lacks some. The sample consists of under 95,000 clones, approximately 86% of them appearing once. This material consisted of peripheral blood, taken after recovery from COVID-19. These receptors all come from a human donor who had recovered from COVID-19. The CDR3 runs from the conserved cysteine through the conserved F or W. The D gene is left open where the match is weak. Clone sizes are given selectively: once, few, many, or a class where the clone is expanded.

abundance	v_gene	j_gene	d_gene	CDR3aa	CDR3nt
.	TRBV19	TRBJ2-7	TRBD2	CASSAGGPTYEQYF	TGTGCCAGTAGTGCGGGGGGCCCCACCTACGAGCAGTACTTC
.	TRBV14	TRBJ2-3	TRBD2	CASSVGLVGDTQYF	TGTGCCAGCAGCGTCGGACTAGTAGGGGATACGCAGTATTTT
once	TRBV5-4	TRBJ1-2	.	CASSLWDDYGYTF	TGTGCCAGCAGCTTGTGGGACGACTATGGCTACACCTTC
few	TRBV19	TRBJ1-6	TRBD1	CATADRDVSPLHF	TGTGCCACCGCGGACAGGGATGTTTCACCCCTCCACTTT
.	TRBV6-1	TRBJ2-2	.	CASSVHLGGAPNTGELFF	TGTGCCAGCAGTGTTCACCTAGGAGGTGCACCCAACACCGGGGAGCTGTTTTTT
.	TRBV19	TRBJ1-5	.	CASSGVDSNQPQHF	TGTGCCAGTAGTGGGGTAGATAGCAATCAGCCCCAGCATTTT
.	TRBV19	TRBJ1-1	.	CASRTGNLNTEAFF	TGTGCCAGCAGAACCGGGAACCTGAACACTGAAGCTTTCTTT
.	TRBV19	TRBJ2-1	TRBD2	CASRAGTTYNEQFF	TGTGCCAGTAGGGCCGGGACTACCTACAATGAGCAGTTCTTC
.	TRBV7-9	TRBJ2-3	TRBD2	CASSFSGTSGSTDTQYF	TGTGCCAGCAGCTTTTCCGGGACTAGCGGAAGCACAGATACGCAGTATTTT
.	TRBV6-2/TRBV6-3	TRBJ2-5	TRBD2	CASSYSMSSGGETQYF	TGTGCCAGCAGTTACTCGATGTCGAGCGGGGGAGAGACCCAGTACTTC
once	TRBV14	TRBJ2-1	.	CASSQVGIEQFF	TGTGCCAGCAGCCAAGTCGGGATCGAGCAGTTCTTC
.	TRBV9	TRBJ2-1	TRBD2	CASSAGLAGYNEQFF	TGTGCCAGCAGCGCTGGACTAGCGGGGTACAATGAGCAGTTCTTC
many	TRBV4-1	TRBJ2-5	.	CASSQDPQGAQQETQYF	TGCGCCAGCAGCCAAGATCCTCAAGGCGCCCAACAAGAGACCCAGTACTTC
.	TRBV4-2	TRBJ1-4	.	CASSQFREKLFF	TGTGCCAGCAGCCAATTCCGAGAAAAACTGTTTTTT
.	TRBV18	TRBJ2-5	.	CASSIGGSKETQYF	TGTGCCAGCTCAATTGGGGGGTCCAAAGAGACCCAGTACTTC
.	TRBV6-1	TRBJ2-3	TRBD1	CASSAYYSGQITDTQYF	TGTGCCAGCAGTGCATACTATTCGGGACAGATCACAGATACGCAGTATTTT
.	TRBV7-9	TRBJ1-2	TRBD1	CASSPTAPGTGGGYTF	TGTGCCAGCAGCCCTACCGCCCCCGGGACAGGGGGTGGCTACACCTTC
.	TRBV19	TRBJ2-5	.	CASSYRGASQETQYF	TGTGCCAGTAGTTATAGGGGGGCAAGTCAAGAGACCCAGTACTTC
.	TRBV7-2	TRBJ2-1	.	CASSLTIGPFYNEQFF	TGTGCCAGCAGCCTTACAATAGGACCATTTTACAATGAGCAGTTCTTC
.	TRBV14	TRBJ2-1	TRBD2	CASSRRLAGSYNEQFF	TGTGCCAGCAGCCGTCGACTAGCGGGATCCTACAATGAGCAGTTCTTC
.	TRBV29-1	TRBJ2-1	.	CSAEGGASSYNEQFF	TGCAGCGCCGAAGGGGGGGCGAGCTCCTACAATGAGCAGTTCTTC
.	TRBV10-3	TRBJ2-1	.	CAITMEGSYNEQFF	TGTGCCATCACTATGGAGGGATCCTACAATGAGCAGTTCTTC
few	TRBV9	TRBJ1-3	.	CASSVDRGTTIYF	TGTGCCAGCAGCGTAGATAGAGGGACCACCATATATTTT
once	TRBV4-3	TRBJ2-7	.	CASSPDSPYEQYF	TGCGCCAGCAGCCCAGACAGTCCCTACGAGCAGTACTTC
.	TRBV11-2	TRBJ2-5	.	CASGIGEVETQYF	TGTGCCAGCGGCATTGGGGAGGTTGAGACCCAGTACTTC
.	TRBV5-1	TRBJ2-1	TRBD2	CASSLQREGNEQFF	TGCGCCAGCAGCTTGCAGCGGGAGGGGAATGAGCAGTTCTTC
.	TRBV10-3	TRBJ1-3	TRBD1	CAISAGQRVSGNTIYF	TGTGCCATCAGTGCGGGACAGAGAGTCTCTGGAAACACCATATATTTT
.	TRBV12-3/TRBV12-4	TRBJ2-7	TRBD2	CASRGLDYEQYF	TGTGCCAGCAGGGGACTAGATTACGAGCAGTACTTC
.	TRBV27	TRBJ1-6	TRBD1	CASSFTGGNSPLHF	TGTGCCAGCAGTTTTACAGGGGGAAATTCACCCCTCCACTTT
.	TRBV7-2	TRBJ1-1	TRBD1	CASSLDGSGTGLKTEAFF	TGTGCCAGCAGCTTAGACGGTTCTGGGACAGGGTTGAAGACTGAAGCTTTCTTT
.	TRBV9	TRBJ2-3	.	CASSVRWGQWGTDTQYF	TGTGCCAGCAGCGTACGGTGGGGGCAGTGGGGCACAGATACGCAGTATTTT
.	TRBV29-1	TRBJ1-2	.	CSVGGDGGYTF	TGCAGCGTTGGGGGCGACGGGGGCTACACCTTC
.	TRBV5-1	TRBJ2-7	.	CASSFTTTSSYEQYF	TGCGCCAGCAGCTTCACGACAACGAGCTCCTACGAGCAGTACTTC
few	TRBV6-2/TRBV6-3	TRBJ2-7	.	CASSYGSNTYEQYF	TGTGCCAGCAGTTACGGTAGCAACACCTACGAGCAGTACTTC
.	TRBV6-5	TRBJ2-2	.	CASAGTANTGELFF	TGTGCCAGCGCCGGGACTGCTAACACCGGGGAGCTGTTTTTT
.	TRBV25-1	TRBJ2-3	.	CASSEGWGAGDTQYF	TGTGCCAGCAGTGAAGGATGGGGGGCCGGGGATACGCAGTATTTT
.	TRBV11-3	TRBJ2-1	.	CASSSYNPNEQFF	TGTGCCAGCAGCTCTTATAACCCCAATGAGCAGTTCTTC
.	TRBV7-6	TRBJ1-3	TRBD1	CASSLGPGGGNTIYF	TGTGCCAGCAGCTTAGGTCCAGGGGGAGGAAACACCATATATTTT
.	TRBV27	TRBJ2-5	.	CASSFSPGRKRETQYF	TGTGCCAGCAGTTTCAGCCCGGGACGTAAGAGAGAGACCCAGTACTTC
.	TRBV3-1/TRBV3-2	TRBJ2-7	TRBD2	CASSQDLAEVYEQYF	TGTGCCAGCAGCCAAGATCTAGCGGAAGTCTACGAGCAGTACTTC
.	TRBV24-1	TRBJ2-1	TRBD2	CATRASGLPSNEQFF	TGTGCCACCCGCGCTAGCGGGCTCCCTTCCAATGAGCAGTTCTTC
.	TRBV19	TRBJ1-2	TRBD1	CASSISGTGFGVAGYTF	TGTGCCAGTAGTATATCTGGGACAGGTTTTGGGGTTGCGGGCTACACCTTC
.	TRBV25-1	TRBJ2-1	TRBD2	CASRASGSSYNEQFF	TGTGCCAGCAGGGCTAGCGGGAGTTCGTACAATGAGCAGTTCTTC
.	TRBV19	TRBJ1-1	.	CASRILTGANEAFF	TGTGCCAGTAGGATTCTAACCGGGGCAAACGAGGCTTTCTTT
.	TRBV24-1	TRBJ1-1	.	CATMSENTEAFF	TGTGCCACCATGAGTGAAAACACTGAAGCTTTCTTT